The TCR beta chain under discussion was sequenced for a study of T cell responses to AZD1222 COVID-19 vaccine. The data were produced by immunoSEQ multiplex PCR, yet TCRdb's version contains in-frame clones alone and is incomplete. The repertoire holds 95,000 to 150,000 clones, with 92% as singletons. Details on this clone: Its antigen remains unknown.

In germline, CDR1 is KGHDR, CDR2 SFDVKD. V lost 4 bases, J lost 8 bases, and 16 bases lay in between. The CDR3 runs 14 residues. Points from the study as a whole: Donors were chiefly white British, with a greater number of females, and clonal diversity was perhaps underestimated. Samples come after the peak T cell response, not at day 14. Two AZD1222 administrations were followed by greater Spike-specific TCR breadth and depth. Seropositive status at baseline applied to only six AZD1222 recipients.

This receptor was obtained from an adult in good health. The rearrangement uses TRBV24-1 and TRBJ1-2, with TRBD1 as a possible D gene (5 bases). The sample consisted of peripheral blood, taken on day 0 of AZD1222 vaccination. The CDR3 here is CATSEPGTSFGYTF. The CDR3 coding sequence is TGTGCCACCAGTGAACCCGGGACGTCATTCGGCTACACCTTC.